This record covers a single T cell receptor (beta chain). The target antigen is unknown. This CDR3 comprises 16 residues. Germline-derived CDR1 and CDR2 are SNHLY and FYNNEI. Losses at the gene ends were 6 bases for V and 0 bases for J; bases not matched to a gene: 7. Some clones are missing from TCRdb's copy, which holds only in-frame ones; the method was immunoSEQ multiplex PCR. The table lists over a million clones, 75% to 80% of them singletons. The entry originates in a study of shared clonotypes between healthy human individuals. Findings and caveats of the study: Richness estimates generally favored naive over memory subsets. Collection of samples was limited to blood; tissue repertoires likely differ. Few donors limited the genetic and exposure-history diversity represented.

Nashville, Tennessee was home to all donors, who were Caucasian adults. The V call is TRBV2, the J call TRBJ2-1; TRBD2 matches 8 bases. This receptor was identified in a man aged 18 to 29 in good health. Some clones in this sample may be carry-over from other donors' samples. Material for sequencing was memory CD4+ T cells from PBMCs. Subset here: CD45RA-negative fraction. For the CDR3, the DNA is TGTGCCAGCAGACTAGCGGTAGCGAGCTCCTACAATGAGCAGTTCTTC. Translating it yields CASRLAVASSYNEQFF.